This T cell receptor beta chain was identified in a study of blood T cells in healthy people across ages. General study points: TCR beta diversity per million T cells fell roughly linearly with age. Naive CD4+ cells and diversity were both higher in long-lived donors than in aged donors. Naive T cell percentage by flow cytometry tracked strongly with beta diversity.

As for this clonotype: The target antigen is unknown.

The authors ran a second PCR of about 6 to 11 cycles using a sample-barcoded 5' primer and a J-beta primer mix. TCRdb fed the 5' RACE reads into MiXCR, producing one record per CDR3 protein. The sample lists 1 million or so distinct CDR3 sequences, 40% to 55% seen once, with approximately 19% in the top ten. The V gene's germline CDR1 is MNHEY and CDR2 SVGEGT. The ends lost 6 bases at V and 4 bases at J; junction bases unmatched: 11. This CDR3 is built from 15 residues. There were healthy Caucasian individuals from Russia, aged about 6 to 100, serving as donors. The clonotype originates from an older woman in good health. The chain joins TRBV6-2 or TRBV6-3 to TRBJ2-7; 8 bases line up with TRBD1. The sample comprised blood. The CDR3 nucleotides read TGTGCCAGCAGCATGGACAGGGCGCGGAGATACGAGCAGTACTTC. Amino acids: CASSMDRARRYEQYF.